Listed here are 27 T cell receptor beta chains from one sample, sequenced in a study of cytomegalovirus exposure and HLA in healthy donors. 60 Vbeta and 13 Jbeta primers were used in PCR. Profiled with immunoSEQ multiplex PCR; TCRdb holds only in-frame clones, not every one. The repertoire holds tens of thousands of clones, with roughly 68% as singletons. Material: PBMCs. All receptors come from a woman aged 45-59 years in good health and CMV-seronegative.

This clone has only a few counts. This chain joins TRBV5-4 and TRBJ2-7; D call uncertain. The CDR3 covers 12 residues. Germline CDR1 SGHNT, CDR2 YYREEE (reference sequence). V lost 2 bases to trimming and J lost 4 bases, with 7 bases between them. CDR3 protein: CASSLTGYEQYF. DNA for the CDR3: TGTGCCAGCAGCTTAACTGGTTACGAGCAGTACTTC.

This CDR3 reads CASSLADLGGYTF. CDR3 DNA: TGTGCCAGCAGCTTAGCCGACCTGGGCGGCTACACCTTC. J is TRBJ1-2 and V is TRBV7-9; no clear D gene. The length of the CDR3 is 13 residues. V was cut by 0 bases and J by 8 bases, with 10 bases left in between. Germline V gene sequence: CDR1 SEHNR, CDR2 FQNEAQ (reference sequence).

This clone is medium-sized. The J gene is TRBJ2-7, the V gene TRBV6-1, with D perhaps TRBD2 (5 bases). V was clipped by 0 bases and J by 2 bases, with 8 bases between them. The germline gives CDR1 MNHNS, CDR2 SASEGT. The CDR3 loop spans 14 amino acids. The CDR3 reads CASSEAGGPYEQYF. CDR3 DNA: TGTGCCAGCAGTGAAGCTGGCGGGCCCTACGAGCAGTACTTC.

This clone was seen more than once but under ten times. V is TRBV2 and J is TRBJ1-5; no reliable D call. CDR1 and CDR2 (germline): SNHLY, FYNNEI. The CDR3 covers 11 residues. V gave up 6 bases and J gave up 4 bases, with 4 bases separating them. CDR3 coding DNA: TGTGCCAGCAGGGAGAATCAGCCCCAGCATTTT. Amino acids: CASRENQPQHF.

This rearrangement joins TRBV21-1 to TRBJ2-3; the table gives TRBD1 as D, unverified against the DNA. TRBV21-1 is described as a pseudogene. The CDR3 has 17 residues. The CDR3 sequence: CASSKKLQGELTDTQYF. The CDR3 bases are TGTGCCAGCAGCAAAAAGCTCCAGGGGGAGCTCACAGATACGCAGTATTTT.

The table lists this clone with a count of one. The chain carries TRBV2 and TRBJ2-3; 12 bases line up with TRBD1. The CDR3 is 17 residues long. The J segment lost 2 bases and the V segment lost 6 bases, leaving 9 bases of the junction unmatched. Germline V gene sequence: CDR1 SNHLY, CDR2 FYNNEI. CDR3 sequence: CASRGQGARGNTDTQYF. CDR3 nucleotides: TGTGCCAGCAGGGGACAGGGGGCGCGAGGAAACACAGATACGCAGTATTTT. The whole variable domain, remainder taken from reference TRBV2 and TRBJ2-3, is EPEVTQTPSHQVTQMGQEVILRCVPISNHLYFYWYRQILGQKVEFLVSFYNNEISEKSEIFDDQFSVERPDGSNFTLKIRSTKLEDSAMYFCASRGQGARGNTDTQYFGPGTRLTVL.

The chain carries TRBV2 and TRBJ1-1; 9 bases fit TRBD1. The CDR3 runs 14 residues. V shed 6 bases, J shed 4 bases, and the junction held 6 bases outside the gene matches. Germline V lookup: CDR1 SNHLY, CDR2 FYNNEI. Here the CDR3 reads CASRTGTGPTEAFF. In DNA form, the CDR3 reads TGTGCCAGCAGGACCGGGACAGGGCCCACTGAAGCTTTCTTT. Using reference TRBV2 and TRBJ1-1 for the parts outside the CDR3, the full variable domain is EPEVTQTPSHQVTQMGQEVILRCVPISNHLYFYWYRQILGQKVEFLVSFYNNEISEKSEIFDDQFSVERPDGSNFTLKIRSTKLEDSAMYFCASRTGTGPTEAFFGQGTRLTVV.

The chain recombines TRBV6-5 with TRBJ2-1, with D possibly being TRBD2 (5 bases). The CDR3 contains 15 residues. V lost 6 bases and J 8 bases, leaving 20 bases between the germline ends. Per the germline V gene, CDR1 is MNHEY and CDR2 is SVGAGI. CDR3 bases: TGTGCCAGCAGCCCCCACGGGAACGAGGGAGATGAGCAGTTCTTC. Translation gives CASSPHGNEGDEQFF.

In its sample, this clone was seen a few times. V gene TRBV7-9 combines with J gene TRBJ2-7, with 7 bases matching TRBD2. Trimming took 5 bases from V and 2 from J; bases not matched to a gene: 6. This CDR3 is built from 14 residues. Germline CDR1 reads SEHNR; CDR2 reads FQNEAQ (reference sequence). The CDR3 DNA reads as TGTGCCAGCAGCCACCGGGAGGTCCCCTACGAGCAGTACTTC. It yields the protein CASSHREVPYEQYF.

The J gene is TRBJ1-5, the V gene TRBV7-2; no clear D gene. Deletions cut 7 bases from V and 4 bases from J, with 11 bases between. The length of the CDR3 is 13 residues. CDR1 and CDR2 (germline): SGHTA, FQGNSA. In DNA form, the CDR3 reads TGTGCCAGCACCGGGAAGTTTAATCAGCCCCAGCATTTT. Encoded protein: CASTGKFNQPQHF.

The rearrangement uses TRBV14 and TRBJ2-5; unclear D gene. Trimming cost V 0 bases and J 5 bases, with 4 bases left between them. The CDR3 spans 12 residues. Looked up from germline, CDR1 is SGHDN and CDR2 is FVKESK. The CDR3 here is CASSQDSETQYF. The CDR3 region has the DNA TGTGCCAGCAGCCAAGATTCGGAGACCCAGTACTTC.

This clone was detected once. V usage is TRBV4-1 and J usage is TRBJ2-1; maybe TRBD2 (5 bases). Germline CDR1 is MGHRA and CDR2 is YSYEKL. The CDR3 length is 16 residues. V lost 6 bases and J lost 0, with 15 bases in between. CDR3 in DNA: TGCGCCAGCAGGCCTTGGACTGGAAGCTCCTACAATGAGCAGTTCTTC. Its protein product is CASRPWTGSSYNEQFF.

The chain couples TRBV14 to TRBJ2-1; 8 bases fit TRBD2. Per germline, CDR1 SGHDN and CDR2 FVKESK. V was pared by 4 bases and J by 7 bases, with 18 bases of the junction left unmatched. This CDR3 is built from 18 residues. This CDR3 is CASSRDTPGLDGFNEQFF. The DNA for the CDR3 is TGTGCCAGCAGCCGAGATACCCCGGGACTAGACGGCTTTAATGAGCAGTTCTTC.

CDR3 in amino acids: CASSAYRGLAGGNTQYF. CDR3 DNA: TGTGCCAGCAGCGCGTACCGGGGACTAGCGGGAGGAAATACGCAGTATTTT. This chain joins TRBV5-4 and TRBJ2-3, with 15 bases fitting TRBD2. Germline values: CDR1 SGHNT, CDR2 YYREEE (reference sequence). J gave up 7 bases and V 4 bases, and 10 bases lay outside the gene matches. The CDR3 is made up of 17 amino acids.

CDR3 sequence: CASSLVGAGTEAFF. In DNA, the CDR3 is TGTGCCAGCAGCTTGGTGGGGGCCGGCACTGAAGCTTTCTTT. The genes are TRBV5-6 and TRBJ1-1; the D gene is possibly TRBD1 (6 bases). The germline gives CDR1 SGHDT, CDR2 YYEEEE. The CDR3 covers 14 residues. Trimming removed 0 bases from V and 4 bases from J, with 10 bases in between.

The chain joins TRBV18 to TRBJ1-5, with TRBD1 matching over 7 bases. The CDR3 is made up of 14 amino acids. The germline CDR1 and CDR2 sequences are KGHSH and LQKENI. J lost 5 bases, V lost 6 bases, and 7 bases had no gene match. CDR3 protein: CASSRQGGDQPQHF. The CDR3 nucleotides are TGTGCCAGCTCCCGACAGGGAGGTGATCAGCCCCAGCATTTT.

The V call is TRBV10-1, the J call TRBJ1-5; no clear D gene. Germline CDR1 and CDR2: WNHNN and SYGVQD (reference sequence). V was cut by 3 bases and J by 0 bases, with 6 bases left in between. The CDR3 extends over 14 amino acids. For the CDR3, the DNA is TGCGCCAGCAGTGATGGGAGTAGCAATCAGCCCCAGCATTTT. This gives the protein CASSDGSSNQPQHF.

The V call is TRBV6-5, the J call TRBJ2-7; unclear D gene. Trimming removed 6 bases at V and 2 bases at J, with 14 bases between. Germline values: CDR1 MNHEY, CDR2 SVGAGI. The CDR3 totals 14 residues. As DNA, the CDR3 is TGTGCCAGCAGCCCTCGGCAGCGACCCTACGAGCAGTACTTC. The encoded protein is CASSPRQRPYEQYF.

This clone was observed a handful of times. The J gene is TRBJ1-1, the V gene TRBV28, with a weak D call TRBD1 (5 bases). The V end lost 6 bases, the J end lost 2 bases, and 13 bases lay between the germline ends. Germline values: CDR1 MDHEN, CDR2 SYDVKM. The CDR3 is made up of 14 amino acids. CDR3 loop: CASRHGTQNTEAFF. CDR3 coding DNA: TGTGCCAGCAGACACGGGACTCAAAACACTGAAGCTTTCTTT.

The DNA of the CDR3 is TGTGCCAGCTCACCACCGGGGGGGAACGAGCAGTACTTC. This codes for CASSPPGGNEQYF. The chain combines TRBV18 with TRBJ2-7; 7 nucleotides align to TRBD2. The CDR3 runs to 13 residues. The germline V gene has CDR1 KGHSH and CDR2 LQKENI. After removal of 0 bases from V and 5 bases from J, the junction contained 1 base not matched to a gene.

This clone turned up a few times. Here the CDR3 DNA reads TGTGCCAGCAGTGAGTACCTGGCGGGGGGAAGACGAAACTATGGCTACACCTTC. Its protein is CASSEYLAGGRRNYGYTF. V usage is TRBV2 and J usage is TRBJ1-2; D perhaps matches TRBD1 (5 bases). With 3 bases removed from V and 2 bases from J, the gap between germline ends came to 22 bases. CDR1 and CDR2 (germline): SNHLY, FYNNEI. This CDR3 is built from 18 residues.

This sequence joins TRBV7-8 and TRBJ1-2, with D tentatively TRBD1 (6 bases). Trimming left V 1 base short and J 12 bases short, with 12 bases between. The CDR3 sequence is 12 residues long. The V gene's germline CDR1 is SGHVS and CDR2 FQNEAQ. This CDR3 is CASSLDNRVHTF. The CDR3 DNA follows: TGTGCCAGCAGCTTAGATAACAGGGTCCACACCTTC.

The chain is built from TRBV6-5 and TRBJ2-2; D gene uncertain. Germline V gene data show CDR1 as MNHEY and CDR2 as SVGAGI. V was shortened by 6 bases and J by 6 bases, with 8 bases between the two germline ends. This CDR3 region has 12 residues. CDR3 in amino acids: CASRVVPGELFF. The CDR3, as DNA: TGTGCCAGCAGGGTAGTTCCCGGGGAGCTGTTTTTT.

The chain is built from TRBV5-1 and TRBJ2-3; no firm D call. Per the germline V gene, CDR1 is SGHRS and CDR2 is YFSETQ. The CDR3 is 14 residues long. The V end lost 3 bases, the J end lost 0 bases, and 8 bases lay between the germline ends. DNA for the CDR3: TGCGCCAGCAGCTCGCTAACTAGCACAGATACGCAGTATTTT. Translating it yields CASSSLTSTDTQYF.

The rearrangement uses TRBV5-1 and TRBJ1-2; unclear D gene. Trimming took off 5 bases at V and 1 base at J, with 9 bases between the two ends. CDR1 and CDR2 (germline): SGHRS, YFSETQ. The CDR3 has 13 amino acids. The CDR3 DNA reads as TGCGCCAGCAGTCTACAGATTAACTATGGCTACACCTTC. Amino acid sequence: CASSLQINYGYTF.

This clone is termed medium-sized (0.01 to 0.1%). The rearrangement joins TRBV2 to TRBJ1-5; TRBD1 might be the D (5 bases). The CDR3 is 18 residues long. Germline-derived CDR1 and CDR2 are SNHLY and FYNNEI. Trimming cost V 0 bases and J 3 bases, with 18 bases left between them. DNA for the CDR3: TGTGCCAGCAGTGAAGCTTCCGTCGACAGTCGATCCAATCAGCCCCAGCATTTT. Translated: CASSEASVDSRSNQPQHF.

This clone showed up just a few times. V and J are TRBV29-1 and TRBJ2-5, with a weak D call TRBD1 (5 bases). CDR3 length: 12 amino acids. V was clipped by 4 bases and J by 2 bases, with 8 bases between them. CDR1 and CDR2 from the germline V gene are SQVTM and ANQGSEA. Here the CDR3 DNA reads TGCAGCGTTGGGGCAGGGCAAGAGACCCAGTACTTC. As protein: CSVGAGQETQYF.